Below, 5 T cell receptor beta chains from the same sample are listed, as sequenced in a study of blood T cell repertoires in COVID-19 (dated by TCRdb to about 2020). The library relied on the immunoSEQ multiplex PCR assay. TCRdb retrieved this table from immuneACCESS and kept in-frame rearrangements only. Not all clones are present; in checked studies, unresolved V genes account for under half, and no reason is known for the remainder. The sample data list 150,000 to 200,000 clones, and around nine tenths of these were observed just once. The leading ten clones occupy around 5.8% of the sample. Sequencing input: peripheral blood. All receptors derive from a man in his forties with active or convalescent COVID-19.

This chain links TRBV2 with TRBJ1-5, with 11 bases that match TRBD1. The CDR3 is made up of 18 amino acids. Germline assignment: CDR1 SNHLY and CDR2 FYNNEI. V lost 2 bases and J lost 0; bases outside the gene matches: 6. CDR3 DNA: TGTGCCAGCAGTGAAACGGGACAGGGGGGTTTTAGCAATCAGCCCCAGCATTTT. Translating it yields CASSETGQGGFSNQPQHF. Complete variable domain (other parts from reference TRBV2 and TRBJ1-5): EPEVTQTPSHQVTQMGQEVILRCVPISNHLYFYWYRQILGQKVEFLVSFYNNEISEKSEIFDDQFSVERPDGSNFTLKIRSTKLEDSAMYFCASSETGQGGFSNQPQHFGDGTRLSIL.

The rearrangement uses TRBV3-1 (or the pseudogene TRBV3-2) and TRBJ1-5, with D possibly TRBD1 on 5 matching bases. This CDR3 is built from 14 residues. Germline CDR1 LGHDT, CDR2 YNNKEL (reference sequence). The ends were cut back, 6 bases at V and 2 bases at J, with 11 bases in the middle. The CDR3 spells CASSTGVGNQPQHF. For the CDR3, the DNA is TGTGCCAGCAGTACGGGGGTAGGCAATCAGCCCCAGCATTTT.

As concerns this clone: Other DNA sequences from this sample encode an identical CDR3 as well. The chain links TRBV7-2 to TRBJ1-4; possibly TRBD1 for D (5 bases). There are 14 residues in the CDR3. Trimming removed 2 bases at V and 8 bases at J, with 12 bases between. Germline assignment: CDR1 SGHTA and CDR2 FQGNSA. The DNA of the CDR3 is TGTGCCAGCAGCTTACAGGGTAACGGGGAAAAACTGTTTTTT. Translated, it gives CASSLQGNGEKLFF.

In its sample, this clone was seen a few times. This sequence joins TRBV5-1 and TRBJ1-2; TRBD1 aligns across 7 bases. Per germline, CDR1 SGHRS and CDR2 YFSETQ. Trimming at V came to 0 bases and at J to 6 bases, leaving 14 bases not matched to a gene. This CDR3 contains 17 residues. The CDR3 DNA reads TGCGCCAGCAGCTTGGAAGGGGGCGGGAACTGGAACCATGGCTACACCTTC. Translated, it gives CASSLEGGGNWNHGYTF.

The V call is TRBV11-3, the J call TRBJ2-2, with D hard to call. The length of the CDR3 is 14 residues. V lost 7 bases, J lost 1 base, and 10 bases lay in between. Germline lookup yields CDR1 SGHNT and CDR2 YENEEA. CDR3 coding DNA: TGTGCCAGCAAGTCGATGAGGAACACCGGGGAGCTGTTTTTT. Its protein product is CASKSMRNTGELFF. The full variable domain, its missing parts supplied by reference TRBV11-3 and TRBJ2-2, is EAGVVQSPRYKIIEKKQPVAFWCNPISGHNTLYWYLQNLGQGPELLIRYENEEAVDDSQLPKDRFSAERLKGVDSTLKIQPAELGDSAVYLCASKSMRNTGELFFGEGSRLTVL.